This TCR beta chain was recorded in a study of cytomegalovirus exposure and HLA in healthy donors. Primers: 60 Vbeta forward and 13 Jbeta reverse. Profiled with immunoSEQ multiplex PCR; TCRdb holds only in-frame clones, not every one. The sample carries 150,000 to 200,000 clones, roughly 87% recorded once. The germline gives CDR1 SGDLS, CDR2 YYNGEE. This CDR3 comprises 13 residues. Trimming removed 2 bases at V and 5 bases at J, with 7 bases between. The clonotype originates from a man aged 45-60 years in good health and CMV-seropositive. Sequencing was done on a sample of PBMCs. This chain uses TRBV9 with TRBJ1-4, with D unclear. CDR3 protein: CASSVRVNEKLFF. CDR3 DNA sequence: TGTGCCAGCAGCGTCCGGGTGAATGAAAAACTGTTTTTT.